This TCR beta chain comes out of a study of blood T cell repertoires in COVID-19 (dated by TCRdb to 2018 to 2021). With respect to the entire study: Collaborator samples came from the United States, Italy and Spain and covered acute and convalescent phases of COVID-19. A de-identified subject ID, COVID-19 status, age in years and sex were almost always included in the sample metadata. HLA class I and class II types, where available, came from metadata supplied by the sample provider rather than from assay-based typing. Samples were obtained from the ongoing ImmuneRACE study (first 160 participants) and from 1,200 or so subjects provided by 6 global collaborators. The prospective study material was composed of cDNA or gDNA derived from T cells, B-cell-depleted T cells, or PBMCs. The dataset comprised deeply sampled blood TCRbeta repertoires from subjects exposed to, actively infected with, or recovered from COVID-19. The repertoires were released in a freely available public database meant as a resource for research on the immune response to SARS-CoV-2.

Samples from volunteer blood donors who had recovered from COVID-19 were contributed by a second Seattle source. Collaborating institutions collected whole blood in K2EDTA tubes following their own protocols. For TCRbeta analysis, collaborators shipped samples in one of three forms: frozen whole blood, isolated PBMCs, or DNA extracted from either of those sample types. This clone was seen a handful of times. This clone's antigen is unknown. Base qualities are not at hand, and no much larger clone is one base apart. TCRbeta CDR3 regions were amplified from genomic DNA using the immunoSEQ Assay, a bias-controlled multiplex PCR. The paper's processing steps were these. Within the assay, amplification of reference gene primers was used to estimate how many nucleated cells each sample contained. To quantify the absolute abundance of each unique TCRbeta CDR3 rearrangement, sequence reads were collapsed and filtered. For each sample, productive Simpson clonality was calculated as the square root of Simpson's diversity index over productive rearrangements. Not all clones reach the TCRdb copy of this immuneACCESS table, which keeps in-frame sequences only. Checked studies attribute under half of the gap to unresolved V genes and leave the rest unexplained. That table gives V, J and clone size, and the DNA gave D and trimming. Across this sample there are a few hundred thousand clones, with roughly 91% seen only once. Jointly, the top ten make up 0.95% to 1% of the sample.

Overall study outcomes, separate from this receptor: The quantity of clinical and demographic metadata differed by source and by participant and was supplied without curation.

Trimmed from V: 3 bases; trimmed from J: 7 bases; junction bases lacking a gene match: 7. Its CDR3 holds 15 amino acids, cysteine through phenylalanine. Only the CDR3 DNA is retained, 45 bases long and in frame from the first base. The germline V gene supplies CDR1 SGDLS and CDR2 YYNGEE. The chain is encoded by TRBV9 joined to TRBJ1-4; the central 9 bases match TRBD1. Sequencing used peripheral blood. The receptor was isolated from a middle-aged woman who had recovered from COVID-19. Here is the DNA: TGTGCCAGCAGCGCCGCGGGACAGGGCAGTGAAAAACTGTTTTTT. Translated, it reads CASSAAGQGSEKLFF.